Below are 22 T cell receptor beta chains sequenced from a single sample in a study of blood T cells in healthy people across ages. PCR was performed a second time for about 7 to 12 cycles using a sample-barcoded 5' primer and a J-beta primer mix. One entry per CDR3 protein results from TCRdb running MiXCR on the 5' RACE reads. This sample has about 1.4 million distinct CDR3 sequences, with approximately 59% found just once. Material for sequencing was blood. The receptors were sampled from a man younger than 30 in good health.

The chain couples TRBV4-1 to TRBJ2-5; 10 bases map to TRBD2. J was trimmed by 2 bases and V by 3 bases; bases with no gene match: 6. CDR3 length equals 16 residues. Per the germline V gene, CDR1 is MGHRA and CDR2 is YSYEKL. CDR3 DNA: TGCGCCAGCAGCCACGAACTAGCGGGACCACAAGAGACCCAGTACTTC. This sequence encodes CASSHELAGPQETQYF.

V and J are TRBV6-9 and TRBJ1-5; tentatively, D is TRBD1 (6 bases). The CDR3 is made up of 18 amino acids. Germline V gene sequence: CDR1 MNHGY, CDR2 SVAAGI. V shed 2 bases and J shed 6 bases, with 23 bases lying between them. CDR3 region: CASSYPRAEGGQCQPQHF. The CDR3 DNA follows: TGTGCCAGCAGTTATCCGAGGGCAGAAGGGGGACAATGTCAGCCCCAGCATTTT.

This clonotype was observed many times. This rearrangement joins TRBV10-3 to TRBJ2-7; the match to TRBD2 covers 9 bases. Germline V gene lookup returns CDR1 ENHRY and CDR2 SYGVKD. Trimming took 8 bases from V and 3 from J; bases not matched to a gene: 5. This CDR3 region has 13 residues. As DNA, the CDR3 is TGTGCCATCCGCGCGGGAGGGAGCTACGAGCAGTACTTC. Encoded protein: CAIRAGGSYEQYF.

The chain recombines TRBV6-1 with TRBJ1-1; the match to TRBD1 covers 9 bases. CDR1 is MNHNS and CDR2 is SASEGT in the germline V gene. Trimming removed 6 bases from V and 10 bases from J; junction bases left unmatched: 6. The CDR3 contains 12 residues. CDR3 nucleotides: TGTGCCAGCAGGGGGACAGGGACCTCAGCTTTCTTT. Translation: CASRGTGTSAFF.

The J gene is TRBJ2-5, the V gene TRBV5-6, with D possibly being TRBD1 or TRBD2 (5 bases each). TRBJ2-7 explains the end of the DNA better; the J call may be wrong. This CDR3 is built from 14 residues. Germline V lookup: CDR1 SGHDT, CDR2 YYEEEE. CDR3 DNA sequence: TGTGCCAGCAGCCTTGGGACCCCGACATCCGAGCAGTACTTC. Its protein is CASSLGTPTSEQYF.

The chain has TRBV5-6 and TRBJ2-7, with 7 bases fitting TRBD1. The CDR3 has 15 residues. With V trimmed by 3 bases and J by 2 bases, 8 bases remained unmatched. In germline, CDR1 is SGHDT, CDR2 YYEEEE. CDR3 sequence reads: CASSSDRTLTYEQYF. The CDR3 DNA sequence: TGTGCCAGCAGCTCGGACAGGACTTTAACCTACGAGCAGTACTTC.

CDR3 amino acids: CSAPDRPVGQPQHF. Here the CDR3 DNA reads TGCAGTGCTCCCGACAGGCCGGTAGGGCAGCCCCAGCATTTT. The V call is TRBV20-1, the J call TRBJ1-5; the D gene is possibly TRBD1 (6 bases). The CDR3 is made up of 14 amino acids. Trimming removed 5 bases at V and 7 bases at J, with 18 bases between. Germline loops: CDR1 DFQATT, CDR2 SNEGSKA (reference sequence).

Only a few counts were recorded for this clonotype. The chain combines TRBV7-2 with TRBJ2-7; 11 positions match TRBD1. Germline values: CDR1 SGHTA, CDR2 FQGNSA. The CDR3 totals 16 residues. With 4 bases clipped from V and 1 base from J, the junction kept 6 bases outside the gene matches. The CDR3 coding sequence is TGTGCCAGCAGCTCCCGTAGGGACAGGGGGTCCTACGAGCAGTACTTC. Residues: CASSSRRDRGSYEQYF.

The sample holds one count of this clonotype. The chain links TRBV20-1 to TRBJ2-1, with D possibly being TRBD2 (5 bases). The germline V gene encodes CDR1 DFQATT and CDR2 SNEGSKA (reference sequence). The CDR3 is made up of 17 amino acids. V was shortened by 0 bases and J by 1 base, with 16 bases between the two germline ends. The CDR3 loop is CSARDRVGRPSYNEQFF. In DNA form, the CDR3 reads TGCAGTGCTAGAGATCGGGTGGGGAGACCTTCCTACAATGAGCAGTTCTTC.

DNA of the CDR3: TGTGCCACCGGGACCCAGTACTTC. Translation: CATGTQYF. The chain links TRBV28 to TRBJ2-5, with D hard to call. V was clipped by 10 bases and J by 7 bases, with 4 bases between them. Germline V gene sequence: CDR1 MDHEN, CDR2 SYDVKM. This CDR3 is 8 amino acids long.

V and J are TRBV12-3 or TRBV12-4 and TRBJ2-1; D is uncertain. This CDR3 is 15 amino acids long. Trimming removed 0 bases at V and 15 bases at J, with 21 bases between. In nucleotides, the CDR3 is TGTGCCAGCAGTTTAGCCTTTTCCCGAGTATCGTATCCGTTCTTC. Translating gives CASSLAFSRVSYPFF.

In this sample, this clonotype turned up a few times. The rearrangement joins TRBV28 to TRBJ2-4, with no clear D. The CDR3 runs to 12 residues. Trimming took 3 bases from V and 12 from J, leaving 12 bases between them. Germline-derived CDR1 and CDR2 are MDHEN and SYDVKM. CDR3 loop: CASSFVSTDQYF. The CDR3 nucleotides read TGTGCCAGCAGTTTTGTTAGCACAGATCAGTACTTC.

The rearrangement joins TRBV3-1 to TRBJ2-1; D not resolved. The CDR3 is 13 amino acids. Germline CDR1 reads LGHDT; CDR2 reads YNNKEL (reference sequence). Trimming stripped 2 bases from V and 5 bases from J, with 7 bases between. The DNA for the CDR3 is TGTGCCAGCAGCCAAAGGCGGAACAATGAGCAGTTCTTC. It codes for CASSQRRNNEQFF.

The chain carries TRBV4-1 and TRBJ2-5, with D tentatively TRBD2 (5 bases). The J call may be mistaken, given a closer DNA end match to TRBJ2-7. The CDR3 consists of 13 residues. CDR1 and CDR2 from the germline V gene are MGHRA and YSYEKL. CDR3 coding DNA: TGCGCCAGCAGCCAAGTAGCGATAGCCGAGCAGTACTTC. This gives the protein CASSQVAIAEQYF.

In its sample, this clonotype was seen a few times. The rearrangement uses TRBV29-1 and TRBJ2-7, with D hard to call. Germline values: CDR1 SQVTM, CDR2 ANQGSEA. Trimming took off 6 bases at V and 0 bases at J, with 12 bases between the two ends. This CDR3 is built from 13 residues. The CDR3 bases are TGCAGCGTCGGTCTCGACGACTCCTACGAGCAGTACTTC. Its protein product is CSVGLDDSYEQYF.

V gene TRBV5-5 combines with J gene TRBJ2-1; 7 nucleotides match TRBD2. Trimming at V came to 4 bases and at J to 0 bases, leaving 4 bases not matched to a gene. Germline CDR1 is SGHKS and CDR2 is YYEKEE (reference sequence). The CDR3 sequence is 15 residues long. CDR3 protein: CASSERESSYNEQFF. The CDR3 DNA follows: TGTGCCAGCAGCGAGCGGGAAAGCTCCTACAATGAGCAGTTCTTC.

The CDR3 sequence: CASSHGQKSQEEKLFF. In DNA form, the CDR3 reads TGCGCCAGCAGCCATGGACAGAAATCTCAAGAAGAAAAACTGTTTTTT. The rearrangement links TRBV5-1 to TRBJ1-4; D is possibly TRBD1 (6 bases). Germline CDR1 is SGHRS and CDR2 is YFSETQ. The CDR3 runs to 16 residues. V gave up 4 bases and J gave up 8 bases, with 21 bases separating them.

The rearrangement joins TRBV3-1 to TRBJ2-7; 9 nucleotides align to TRBD1. The DNA end is more similar to TRBJ2-5, so the J call may be wrong. CDR3 length: 16 amino acids. Germline lookup yields CDR1 LGHDT and CDR2 YNNKEL (reference sequence). The CDR3 spells CASSLMDRGTQETQYF. Here the CDR3 DNA reads TGTGCCAGCAGCCTTATGGACAGGGGAACTCAAGAGACCCAGTACTTC.

The chain joins TRBV15 to TRBJ2-3; no reliable D call. The CDR3 covers 13 residues. The germline V gene has CDR1 LNHNV and CDR2 YYDKDF (reference sequence). The CDR3 DNA is TGTGCTGCTGGACGGCACATCACAGATACGCAGTATTTT. Translated, it gives CAAGRHITDTQYF.

The V gene is TRBV29-1, the J gene TRBJ1-1, with D tentatively TRBD1 (6 bases). Germline CDR1 is SQVTM and CDR2 is ANQGSEA. CDR3 length: 11 amino acids. The CDR3 loop reads CMGKGDTEAFF. The CDR3 DNA sequence: TGCATGGGTAAGGGGGACACTGAAGCTTTCTTT.

For this clonotype: A read error may account for a junction end that differs from germline. J is TRBJ2-2 and V is TRBV29-1; possible D gene TRBD1, 7 bases. CDR3 size: 14 residues. Germline V gives CDR1 SQVTM, CDR2 ANQGSEA. The CDR3 reads CSAEDREEPGELFF. CDR3 nucleotide sequence: TGCAGCGCTGAAGACAGGGAGGAACCCGGGGAGCTGTTTTTT.

A remark on this clonotype: An end of the junction does not agree with germline; a read error may underlie this. This rearrangement joins TRBV7-2 to TRBJ2-7; no definite D call. The CDR3 length is 15 residues. CDR1 and CDR2 (germline): SGHTA, FQGNSA. The CDR3 loop is CASNLANSDSYEQYF. The CDR3, as DNA: TGTGCCAGCAACTTAGCCAACTCAGACTCCTACGAGCAGTACTTC.